The sequence of this T cell receptor beta chain was determined in a study of CD8 T cells in Susac syndrome. Roughly 0.45 to 1 ug RNA was reverse transcribed with random hexamers. TCRdb passed the immunoSEQ multiplex PCR reads through MiXCR, listing each CDR3 protein once. Of about 200,000 distinct CDR3 sequences in the sample, 85% to 95% were seen once. This CDR3 has 18 residues. Germline lookup yields CDR1 SGDLS and CDR2 YYNGEE. With 7 bases removed from V and 0 bases from J, the gap between germline ends came to 23 bases. This clonotype was seen just once. This TCR was sampled from a human donor in good health. The chain has TRBV9 and TRBJ1-3, with D possibly matching TRBD1 (6 bases). Sequencing was carried out using CD4+ T cells from PBMCs. The CDR3 is CASRGQTLINFSGNTIYF. The CDR3 DNA follows: TGTGCCAGCCGCGGACAGACCCTTATCAACTTCTCTGGAAACACCATATATTTT.